This entry lists 3 T cell receptor beta chains sequenced from one sample in a study of early T cells in non-severe SARS-CoV-2 infection. TCRdb re-called the 5' RACE reads with MiXCR, one entry per CDR3 protein. Counted here are 50,000 to 70,000 distinct CDR3 sequences, approximately 6.1% occurring once; the ten biggest clones make up around 3.3%. The starting material was whole blood, obtained at baseline. These receptors all come from an adult who was a healthcare worker with PCR-confirmed SARS-CoV-2 infection or an uninfected control (not recorded which).

V gene TRBV20-1 combines with J gene TRBJ1-6; the D is unclear. This CDR3 is 13 amino acids long. The V end was cut by 5 bases, the J end by 7 bases, with 12 bases between. Germline V gives CDR1 DFQATT, CDR2 SNEGSKA (reference sequence). The CDR3 protein is CSACRAANSPLHF. The CDR3 DNA follows: TGCAGTGCTTGCCGGGCCGCAAATTCACCCCTCCACTTT.

In this sample, this clonotype turned up many times. The V and J genes are TRBV12-3 or TRBV12-4 and TRBJ2-7; D is undetermined. The CDR3 totals 11 residues. Trimming took off 3 bases at V and 5 bases at J, with 5 bases between the two ends. CDR3 nucleotide sequence: TGTGCCAGCAGTTTTGGCCACGAGCAGTACTTC. Protein: CASSFGHEQYF.

In nucleotides, the CDR3 is TGTGCCAGCAGTGACCGGGCCAGGTGGGCTTTCTTT. This gives the protein CASSDRARWAFF. This chain joins TRBV2 and TRBJ1-1; D gene ambiguous. The CDR3 is 12 amino acids. Trimming pared 3 bases from V and 11 bases from J, leaving 13 bases between. Per the germline V gene, CDR1 is SNHLY and CDR2 is FYNNEI.